This paragraph covers one T cell receptor beta chain sequence. Germline V CDR1 and CDR2: SGHTA, FQGNSA. Trimming took 5 bases from V and 1 from J; bases not matched to a gene: 4. The CDR3 runs 15 residues. These data come from a study of blood T cell repertoires in COVID-19. Study summary: PBMCs, B-cell-depleted T cells, or T cells provided the cDNA or gDNA that made up the material.

Some clones are missing from TCRdb's copy, which holds only in-frame ones; the method was immunoSEQ multiplex PCR. The table has about 670,000 clones, 80% to 90% seen once. Sequenced: peripheral blood. The TCR comes from a young woman with acute or convalescent COVID-19. The chain recombines TRBV7-2 with TRBJ2-1; 8 bases align to TRBD2. Here the CDR3 reads CASSPSGSSYNEQFF. The CDR3, as DNA: TGTGCCAGCAGCCCTAGCGGGTCTTCCTACAATGAGCAGTTCTTC.